The clone carrying this TCR beta chain was detected only once. Its antigen remains unknown. This specimen comes from a study of Ad26.COV2.S vaccination and SARS-CoV-2 variants. Clones were read by immunoSEQ multiplex PCR, and TCRdb kept only the in-frame ones, dropping some. The sample includes approximately 340,000 clones, around 90% seen only once; the top ten take under 4%. Trimming left V 6 bases short and J 8 bases short, with 17 bases between. The length of the CDR3 is 14 residues. In germline, CDR1 is MNHEY, CDR2 SVGAGI. Study-wide points: Analytic work on TCR breadth and depth might have understated the full extent of total T cell responses. There was reportedly substantial breadth in spike-specific CD8+ and CD4+ T cell responses after vaccination. Vaccinees displayed broader spike-specific TCR repertoires than placebo recipients.

This TCR was recovered from a human donor who had recovered from COVID-19. The sample consisted of peripheral blood, taken after recovery from COVID-19. The chain carries TRBV6-5 and TRBJ2-1; the D gene is possibly TRBD2 (6 bases). CDR3 amino acids: CASSLEGQLDEQFF. The DNA of the CDR3 is TGTGCCAGCAGCCTGGAGGGCCAGTTGGATGAGCAGTTCTTC.